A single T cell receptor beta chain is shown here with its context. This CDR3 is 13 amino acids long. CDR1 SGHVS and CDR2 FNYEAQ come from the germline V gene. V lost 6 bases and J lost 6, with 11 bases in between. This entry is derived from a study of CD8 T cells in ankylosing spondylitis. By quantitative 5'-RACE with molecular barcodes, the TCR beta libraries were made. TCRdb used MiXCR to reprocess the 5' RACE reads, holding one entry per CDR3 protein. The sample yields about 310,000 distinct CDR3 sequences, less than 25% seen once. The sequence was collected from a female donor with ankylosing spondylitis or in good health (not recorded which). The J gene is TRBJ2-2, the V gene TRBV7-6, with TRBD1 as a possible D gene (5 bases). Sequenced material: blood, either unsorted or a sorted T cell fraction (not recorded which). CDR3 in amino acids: CASSRQGPGELFF. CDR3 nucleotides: TGTGCCAGCAGTCGTCAGGGTCCCGGGGAGCTGTTTTTT.